One T cell receptor beta chain is described in this entry. Its antigen is undetermined. These data are taken from a study of cytomegalovirus exposure and HLA in healthy donors. The assay was immunoSEQ multiplex PCR, and TCRdb's table has in-frame clones only and misses some. There are approximately 170,000 clones in the sample; around 85% occur only once, and more than 15% lies in the top ten. The germline V gene has CDR1 SGHRS and CDR2 YFSETQ. With V trimmed by 4 bases and J by 4 bases, 4 bases remained unmatched. This CDR3 is built from 13 residues. Findings and caveats of the study: Specificity of a few CMV-associated chains for CMV antigens was verified in vitro.

The V call is TRBV5-1, the J call TRBJ2-5, with 7 bases that match TRBD2. What was sequenced was PBMCs. The source of this sequence is a man younger than 30 in good health and CMV-seropositive. CDR3 region: CASSPRGSETQYF. CDR3 coding DNA: TGCGCCAGCAGCCCGCGGGGGTCAGAGACCCAGTACTTC.